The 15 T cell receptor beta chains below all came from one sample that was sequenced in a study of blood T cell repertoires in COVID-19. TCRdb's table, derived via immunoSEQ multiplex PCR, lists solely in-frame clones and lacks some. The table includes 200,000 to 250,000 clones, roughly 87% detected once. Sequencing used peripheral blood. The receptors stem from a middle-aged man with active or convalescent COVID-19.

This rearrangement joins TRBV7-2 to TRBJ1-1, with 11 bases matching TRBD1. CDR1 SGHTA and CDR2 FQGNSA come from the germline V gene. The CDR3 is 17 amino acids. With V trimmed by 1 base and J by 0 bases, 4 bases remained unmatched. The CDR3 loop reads CASSLGTGGDLNTEAFF. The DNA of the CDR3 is TGTGCCAGCAGCTTAGGGACAGGGGGCGATTTGAACACTGAAGCTTTCTTT.

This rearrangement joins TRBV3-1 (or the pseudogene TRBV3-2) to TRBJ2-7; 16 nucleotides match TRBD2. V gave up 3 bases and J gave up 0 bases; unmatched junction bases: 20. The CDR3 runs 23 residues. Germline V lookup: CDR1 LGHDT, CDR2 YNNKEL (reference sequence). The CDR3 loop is CASSQDPSQTGLAGGGASYEQYF. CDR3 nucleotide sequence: TGTGCCAGCAGCCAGGATCCTTCTCAAACGGGACTAGCGGGAGGGGGGGCCTCCTACGAGCAGTACTTC.

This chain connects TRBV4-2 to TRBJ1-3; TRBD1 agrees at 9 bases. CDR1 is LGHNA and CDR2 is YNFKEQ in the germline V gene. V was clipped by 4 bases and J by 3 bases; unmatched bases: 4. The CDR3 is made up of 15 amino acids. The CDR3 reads CASSLGTGFGNTIYF. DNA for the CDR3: TGTGCCAGCAGCCTCGGGACAGGGTTTGGAAACACCATATATTTT.

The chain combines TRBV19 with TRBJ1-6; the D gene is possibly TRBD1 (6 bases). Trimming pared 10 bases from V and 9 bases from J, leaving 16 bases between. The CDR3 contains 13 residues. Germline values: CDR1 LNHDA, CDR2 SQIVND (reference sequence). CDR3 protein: CATATGSGSPLHF. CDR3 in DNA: TGTGCCACGGCGACAGGCAGTGGTTCACCCCTCCACTTT.

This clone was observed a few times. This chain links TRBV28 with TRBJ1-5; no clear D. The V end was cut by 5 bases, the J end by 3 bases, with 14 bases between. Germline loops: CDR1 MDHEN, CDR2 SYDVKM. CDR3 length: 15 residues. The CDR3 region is CASSTRREINQPQHF. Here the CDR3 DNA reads TGTGCCAGCAGTACACGACGGGAGATCAATCAGCCCCAGCATTTT.

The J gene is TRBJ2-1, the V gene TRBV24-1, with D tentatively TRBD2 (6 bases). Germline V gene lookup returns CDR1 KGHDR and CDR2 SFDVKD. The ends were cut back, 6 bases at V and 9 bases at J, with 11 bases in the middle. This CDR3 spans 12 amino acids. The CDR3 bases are TGTGCCACCAGTTCGGGGAGGCCTGAGCAGTTCTTC. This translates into CATSSGRPEQFF.

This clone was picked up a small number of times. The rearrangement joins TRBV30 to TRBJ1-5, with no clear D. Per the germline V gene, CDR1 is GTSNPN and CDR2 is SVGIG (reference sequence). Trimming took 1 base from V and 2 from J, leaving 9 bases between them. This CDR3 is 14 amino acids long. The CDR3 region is CAWSGRIGNQPQHF. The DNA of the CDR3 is TGTGCCTGGAGTGGCAGAATCGGCAATCAGCCCCAGCATTTT.

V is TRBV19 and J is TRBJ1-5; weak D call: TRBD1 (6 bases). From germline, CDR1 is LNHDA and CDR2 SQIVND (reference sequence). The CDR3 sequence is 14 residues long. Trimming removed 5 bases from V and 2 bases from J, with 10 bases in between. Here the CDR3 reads CASSSNRGNQPQHF. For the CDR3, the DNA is TGTGCCAGTAGTTCAAACAGGGGCAATCAGCCCCAGCATTTT.

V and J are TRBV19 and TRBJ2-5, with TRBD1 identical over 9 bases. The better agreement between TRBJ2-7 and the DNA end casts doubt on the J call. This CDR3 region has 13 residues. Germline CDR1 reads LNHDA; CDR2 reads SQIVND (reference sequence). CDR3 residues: CASSRDRAYEQYF. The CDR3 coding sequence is TGTGCCAGTAGCCGGGACAGGGCCTACGAGCAGTACTTC.

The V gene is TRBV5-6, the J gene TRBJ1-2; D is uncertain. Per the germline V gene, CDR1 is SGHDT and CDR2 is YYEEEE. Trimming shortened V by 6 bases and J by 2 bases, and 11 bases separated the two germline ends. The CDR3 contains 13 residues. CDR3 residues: CASNQQPNYGYTF. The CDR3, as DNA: TGTGCCAGCAACCAACAGCCCAACTATGGCTACACCTTC.

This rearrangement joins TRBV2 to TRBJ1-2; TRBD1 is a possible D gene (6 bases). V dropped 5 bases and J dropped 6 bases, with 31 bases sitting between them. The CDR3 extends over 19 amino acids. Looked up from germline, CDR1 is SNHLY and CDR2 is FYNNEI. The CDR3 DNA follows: TGTGCCAGCAGTACCCCGGGAGGGGGTGGAGGCGGTCAGGAGAATGGCTACACCTTC. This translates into CASSTPGGGGGGQENGYTF. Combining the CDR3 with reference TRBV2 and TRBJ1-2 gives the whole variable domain EPEVTQTPSHQVTQMGQEVILRCVPISNHLYFYWYRQILGQKVEFLVSFYNNEISEKSEIFDDQFSVERPDGSNFTLKIRSTKLEDSAMYFCASSTPGGGGGGQENGYTFGSGTRLTVV.

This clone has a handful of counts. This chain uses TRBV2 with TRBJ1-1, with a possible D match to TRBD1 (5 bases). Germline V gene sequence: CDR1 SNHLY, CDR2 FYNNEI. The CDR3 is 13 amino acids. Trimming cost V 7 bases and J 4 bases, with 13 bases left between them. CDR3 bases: TGTGCCAGCATCCTCGAAGGGGCCACTGAAGCTTTCTTT. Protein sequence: CASILEGATEAFF.

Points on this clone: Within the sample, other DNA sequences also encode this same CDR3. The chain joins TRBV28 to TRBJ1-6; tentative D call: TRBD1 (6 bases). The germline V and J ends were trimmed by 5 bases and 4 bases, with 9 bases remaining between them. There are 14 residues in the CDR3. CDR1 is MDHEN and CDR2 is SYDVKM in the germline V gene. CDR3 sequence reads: CASSLRGYNSPLHF. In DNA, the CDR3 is TGTGCCAGCAGTCTCAGGGGATATAATTCACCCCTCCACTTT. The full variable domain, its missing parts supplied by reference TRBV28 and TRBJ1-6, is DVKVTQSSRYLVKRTGEKVFLECVQDMDHENMFWYRQDPGLGLRLIYFSYDVKMKEKGDIPEGYSVSREKKERFSLILESASTNQTSMYLCASSLRGYNSPLHFGNGTRLTVT.

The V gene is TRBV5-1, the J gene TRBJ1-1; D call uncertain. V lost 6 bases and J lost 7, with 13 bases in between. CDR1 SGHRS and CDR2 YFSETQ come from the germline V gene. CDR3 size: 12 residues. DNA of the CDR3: TGCGCCAGCATAAGTACATCGGGTGAAGCTTTCTTT. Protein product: CASISTSGEAFF. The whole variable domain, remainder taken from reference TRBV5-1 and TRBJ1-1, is KAGVTQTPRYLIKTRGQQVTLSCSPISGHRSVSWYQQTPGQGLQFLFEYFSETQRNKGNFPGRFSGRQFSNSRSEMNVSTLELGDSALYLCASISTSGEAFFGQGTRLTVV.

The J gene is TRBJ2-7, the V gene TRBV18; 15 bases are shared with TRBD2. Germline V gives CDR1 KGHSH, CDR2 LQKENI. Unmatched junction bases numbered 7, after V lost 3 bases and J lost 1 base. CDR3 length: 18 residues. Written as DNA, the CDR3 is TGTGCCAGCTCACCTGGGGGACTAGCGGGAGGTACTTCCTACGAGCAGTACTTC. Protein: CASSPGGLAGGTSYEQYF. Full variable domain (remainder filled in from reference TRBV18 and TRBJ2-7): NAGVMQNPRHLVRRRGQEARLRCSPMKGHSHVYWYRQLPEEGLKFMVYLQKENIIDESGMPKERFSAEFPKEGPSILRIQQVVRGDSAAYFCASSPGGLAGGTSYEQYFGPGTRLTVT.